The 25 T cell receptor beta chains below all came from one sample that was sequenced in a study of T-cell memory formation after mild COVID-19. Via MiXCR, TCRdb re-called the 5' RACE reads, giving one row per CDR3 protein. The sample includes under 250,000 distinct CDR3 sequences, about 9.2% of them seen just once. Material: PBMCs or a T cell subset sorted from them (not recorded which). Source of these receptors: a man younger than 35 who had mild COVID-19 (a few samples of this study predate the infection). Cell type and time point are not known.

This clonotype appeared a few times. The chain carries TRBV3-1 and TRBJ1-1; tentatively, D is TRBD1 (6 bases). From germline, CDR1 is LGHDT and CDR2 YNNKEL (reference sequence). This CDR3 spans 14 amino acids. The ends were cut back, 4 bases at V and 6 bases at J, with 15 bases in the middle. The CDR3 DNA reads TGTGCCAGCAGCCCTGTAGGGGGGATGCCTGAAGCTTTCTTT. This translates into CASSPVGGMPEAFF. Together with reference TRBV3-1 and TRBJ1-1, the CDR3 gives the full variable domain: DTAVSQTPKYLVTQMGNDKSIKCEQNLGHDTMYWYKQDSKKFLKIMFSYNNKELIINETVPNRFSPKSPDKAHLNLHINSLELGDSAVYFCASSPVGGMPEAFFGQGTRLTVV.

The genes are TRBV18 and TRBJ2-3; TRBD2 matches 7 bases. V lost 0 bases and J lost 1; bases outside the gene matches: 4. This CDR3 comprises 16 residues. Germline values: CDR1 KGHSH, CDR2 LQKENI. CDR3 nucleotides: TGTGCCAGCTCACCACCGGCTAGCGGAGGCACAGATACGCAGTATTTT. Translation gives CASSPPASGGTDTQYF.

The sample holds a few counts of this clonotype. V and J are TRBV20-1 and TRBJ2-3, with 8 bases lining up with TRBD2. The CDR3 is made up of 15 amino acids. V was clipped by 3 bases and J by 5 bases; unmatched bases: 10. Germline V gene sequence: CDR1 DFQATT, CDR2 SNEGSKA (reference sequence). Written as DNA, the CDR3 is TGCAGTGCTAGGAAGTCTAGCGGGTCGGGAGATACGCAGTATTTT. Amino acids: CSARKSSGSGDTQYF.

The CDR3 here is CASSFRLADQETQYF. CDR3 nucleotides: TGTGCCAGCAGCTTTCGGCTAGCGGACCAAGAGACCCAGTACTTC. The chain links TRBV7-2 to TRBJ2-5; 7 bases match TRBD2. Germline loops: CDR1 SGHTA, CDR2 FQGNSA. Germline trimming cut 3 bases from V and 0 bases from J; bases unmatched to any gene: 4. CDR3 size: 15 residues.

V usage is TRBV29-1 and J usage is TRBJ1-2; D ambiguous. Between the trimmed V and J ends, which lost 5 bases and 0 bases, there was a span of 13 bases. CDR1 is SQVTM, CDR2 ANQGSEA, per germline. This CDR3 comprises 14 residues. The CDR3 loop reads CSVFPSKANYGYTF. CDR3 DNA sequence: TGCAGCGTTTTCCCATCCAAGGCTAACTATGGCTACACCTTC. The full variable domain, with the rest looked up from reference TRBV29-1 and TRBJ1-2, is SAVISQKPSRDICQRGTSLTIQCQVDSQVTMMFWYRQQPGQSLTLIATANQGSEATYESGFVIDKFPISRPNLTFSTLTVSNMSPEDSSIYLCSVFPSKANYGYTFGSGTRLTVV.

The chain recombines TRBV6-1 with TRBJ2-3; D is unresolved. Trimming removed 0 bases from V and 6 bases from J, with 7 bases in between. CDR3 length: 13 residues. CDR1 and CDR2 from the germline V gene are MNHNS and SASEGT. CDR3 DNA: TGTGCCAGCAGTGAAGCGCGCTCCGATACGCAGTATTTT. Translating gives CASSEARSDTQYF.

This clonotype was counted a few times. The V and J genes are TRBV6-2 or TRBV6-3 and TRBJ2-7; no reliable D call. Germline values: CDR1 MNHEY, CDR2 SVGEGT. The germline V and J ends were trimmed by 5 bases and 7 bases, with 18 bases remaining between them. The CDR3 consists of 14 residues. The CDR3 DNA reads as TGTGCCAGCAGTCCCCCGAGGTACGGTATAGAGCAGTACGTC. Its protein product is CASSPPRYGIEQYV.

This chain connects TRBV3-1 to TRBJ2-7; 7 nucleotides match TRBD2. Unmatched junction bases numbered 12, after V lost 4 bases and J lost 6 bases. Germline loops: CDR1 LGHDT, CDR2 YNNKEL (reference sequence). The CDR3 loop spans 15 amino acids. CDR3 amino acids: CASSLLWTSISEQYF. In DNA form, the CDR3 reads TGTGCCAGCAGCCTCCTGTGGACTAGTATCAGCGAGCAGTACTTC.

This clonotype was counted a few times. The V call is TRBV4-3, the J call TRBJ2-3; 7 bases are a match to TRBD2. J gave up 5 bases and V 4 bases, and 6 bases lay outside the gene matches. Germline V gene data show CDR1 as LGHNA and CDR2 as YSLEER. The CDR3 contains 14 residues. The CDR3 DNA follows: TGCGCCAGCAGCCGGACTAGGGCCGAAGATACGCAGTATTTT. This sequence encodes CASSRTRAEDTQYF.

This clonotype has a handful of counts. V is TRBV18 and J is TRBJ1-4; D is unresolved. V lost 3 bases to trimming and J lost 4 bases, with 12 bases between them. This CDR3 has 15 amino acids. CDR1 is KGHSH, CDR2 LQKENI, per germline. In DNA, the CDR3 is TGTGCCAGCTCACCTTCGGTCTCCCGTAATGAAAAACTGTTTTTT. The encoded protein is CASSPSVSRNEKLFF.

The chain carries TRBV12-3 or TRBV12-4 and TRBJ2-3, with 13 positions matching TRBD2. The trim removed 5 bases at V and 2 bases at J, leaving 4 bases unmatched. This CDR3 contains 16 residues. Here the CDR3 reads CASSRLAGGHTDTQYF. The CDR3 DNA reads as TGTGCCAGCAGTAGACTAGCGGGGGGCCACACAGATACGCAGTATTTT.

This clonotype was seen repeatedly, ten times or more. The chain joins TRBV12-3 or TRBV12-4 to TRBJ2-3, with D hard to call. This CDR3 contains 13 residues. V gave up 6 bases and J gave up 2 bases, with 9 bases separating them. The CDR3 coding sequence is TGTGCCAGCAGGAAGGATGCCACAGATACGCAGTATTTT. Translating it yields CASRKDATDTQYF.

V and J are TRBV9 and TRBJ2-7; TRBD2 agrees at 8 bases. Germline V CDR1 and CDR2: SGDLS, YYNGEE. This CDR3 comprises 14 residues. J gave up 2 bases and V 0 bases, and 1 base lay outside the gene matches. The CDR3 is CASSVAGGTYEQYF. The CDR3, as DNA: TGTGCCAGCAGCGTAGCGGGGGGGACCTACGAGCAGTACTTC.

Ten or more counts support this clonotype. The chain links TRBV4-2 to TRBJ2-3; 9 nucleotides align to TRBD2. Germline CDR1 LGHNA, CDR2 YNFKEQ. V was pared by 2 bases and J by 4 bases, with 4 bases of the junction left unmatched. The CDR3 length is 15 residues. CDR3 sequence reads: CASSQSLAGPDTQYF. The CDR3, as DNA: TGTGCCAGCAGCCAATCCCTAGCGGGGCCAGATACGCAGTATTTT.

This clonotype showed up many times. The CDR3 loop is CASSLFGSTDTQYF. The DNA of the CDR3 is TGTGCCAGCAGCTTATTTGGAAGCACAGATACGCAGTATTTT. The gene calls are TRBV7-2 and TRBJ2-3; D gene unclear. This CDR3 contains 14 residues. Trimming pared 2 bases from V and 0 bases from J, leaving 6 bases between. From germline, CDR1 is SGHTA and CDR2 FQGNSA.

This clonotype has only a few counts. The rearrangement joins TRBV15 to TRBJ2-3, with 8 bases matching TRBD1. With V trimmed by 2 bases and J by 5 bases, 3 bases remained unmatched. The CDR3 length is 14 residues. CDR1 is LNHNV, CDR2 YYDKDF, per germline (reference sequence). In DNA, the CDR3 is TGTGCCACCAGCAGACAGGGGGCAGGAGATACGCAGTATTTT. It translates to CATSRQGAGDTQYF.

This clonotype was seen ten or more times. This chain uses TRBV12-3 or TRBV12-4 with TRBJ2-1; 9 nucleotides match TRBD1. V shed 5 bases, J shed 7 bases, and the junction held 9 bases outside the gene matches. The CDR3 runs 15 residues. CDR3 nucleotide sequence: TGTGCCAGCAGTCAACAAGTGACAGGGGGGAATGAGCAGTTCTTC. It is translated as CASSQQVTGGNEQFF.

This clonotype was found a few times. The V call is TRBV5-1, the J call TRBJ1-2; TRBD1 is a possible D gene (5 bases). This CDR3 region has 13 residues. Germline lookup yields CDR1 SGHRS and CDR2 YFSETQ. The ends were cut back, 4 bases at V and 5 bases at J, with 12 bases in the middle. CDR3 coding DNA: TGCGCCAGCAGCCTGGAGGGACGGTATGGCTACACCTTC. Protein: CASSLEGRYGYTF.

At least ten counts were recorded for this clonotype. The chain combines TRBV12-3 or TRBV12-4 with TRBJ1-1; D remains ambiguous. Trimming removed 5 bases from V and 5 bases from J, with 15 bases in between. CDR3 length: 14 amino acids. In DNA, the CDR3 is TGTGCCAGCAGTGCCCAGGTCCTCTCGACTGAAGCTTTCTTT. It codes for CASSAQVLSTEAFF.

This chain links TRBV24-1 with TRBJ1-2; the match to TRBD1 covers 8 bases. The length of the CDR3 is 18 residues. Germline-derived CDR1 and CDR2 are KGHDR and SFDVKD. The ends lost 3 bases at V and 4 bases at J; junction bases unmatched: 15. CDR3 DNA: TGTGCCACCAGTGATCGAGAACCCAGGGGGCCCTATTCCTATGGCTACACCTTC. Amino acids: CATSDREPRGPYSYGYTF.

J is TRBJ2-7 and V is TRBV28; D unclear. Germline V lookup: CDR1 MDHEN, CDR2 SYDVKM. CDR3 length: 13 residues. The germline V and J ends were trimmed by 3 bases and 0 bases, with 6 bases remaining between them. The CDR3 region is CASSFRSSYEQYV. CDR3 nucleotides: TGTGCCAGCAGTTTCAGGAGCTCCTACGAGCAGTACGTC.

The chain uses TRBV5-1 and TRBJ1-1; D is unresolved. V lost 7 bases, J lost 3 bases, and 7 bases lay in between. CDR1 and CDR2 from the germline V gene are SGHRS and YFSETQ. This CDR3 region has 11 residues. The CDR3 DNA sequence: TGCGCCAGCCGATCATACACTGAAGCTTTCTTT. It yields the protein CASRSYTEAFF.

This clonotype has a handful of counts. The CDR3 loop is CASSLTGQGRKLFF. For the CDR3, the DNA is TGTGCCAGCAGTCTTACGGGACAGGGGCGAAAACTGTTTTTT. The genes are TRBV12-3 or TRBV12-4 and TRBJ1-4, with TRBD1 matching over 10 bases. The CDR3 consists of 14 residues. V dropped 5 bases and J dropped 10; count of bases not matched to a gene: 7.

V and J are TRBV6-2 or TRBV6-3 and TRBJ1-1; D possibly corresponds to TRBD1 (5 bases). Per germline, CDR1 MNHEY and CDR2 SVGEGT. CDR3 length equals 17 residues. Trimming took 7 bases from V and 1 from J, leaving 22 bases between them. CDR3 sequence (DNA): TGTGCCAGCAACAACACCCCTGGGCAGGGCCCGAACACTGAAGCTTTCTTT. It yields the protein CASNNTPGQGPNTEAFF.

This clonotype came up many times. The chain employs TRBV5-1 and TRBJ2-7; 10 bases line up with TRBD2. The CDR3 spans 17 residues. Trimming cost V 4 bases and J 1 base; bases outside gene matches: 11. The germline V gene has CDR1 SGHRS and CDR2 YFSETQ. The CDR3 nucleotides read TGCGCCAGCAGCCGACGACTCACTAGCGGGGATTCCTACGAGCAGTACTTC. Translating gives CASSRRLTSGDSYEQYF.